This T cell receptor (beta chain) appears in the sequencing data of a study of PD-L1 blockade in urothelial cancer. TCRdb's table, derived via immunoSEQ multiplex PCR, lists solely in-frame clones and lacks some. There are more than 30,000 clones in the sample; roughly 87% occur only once, and 7.5% to 9.5% lies in the top ten. Germline-derived CDR1 and CDR2 are MGHRA and YSYEKL. Unmatched junction bases numbered 9, after V lost 1 base and J lost 7 bases. The CDR3 loop spans 15 amino acids. The sample's time point: peripheral blood 6 weeks after treatment start. The specimen was PBMCs, collected around atezolizumab (anti-PD-L1) treatment. V usage is TRBV4-1 and J usage is TRBJ2-7; 8 bases align to TRBD2. The receptor was isolated from a man aged 80 or over with urothelial cancer. As DNA, the CDR3 is TGCGCCAGCAGCCAAGCCCTAGGTACGGGGGGGGAGCAGTACTTC. Translated: CASSQALGTGGEQYF.